This entry lists 12 T cell receptor beta chains sequenced from one sample in a study of cytomegalovirus exposure and HLA in healthy donors. PCR used 60 Vbeta primers and 13 Jbeta primers. Only in-frame clones appear in the TCRdb table, and some are missing; sequencing was by immunoSEQ multiplex PCR. The sample lists more than 95,000 clones, roughly 75% seen once, with over 2.5% in the top ten. The specimen was PBMCs. The origin of the receptors is a woman aged 50 to 60 in good health and CMV-seronegative.

The rearrangement links TRBV10-3 to TRBJ1-2; TRBD1 is a possible D gene (6 bases). V was cut by 10 bases and J by 2 bases, with 11 bases left in between. The V gene's germline CDR1 is ENHRY and CDR2 SYGVKD. The CDR3 sequence is 12 residues long. CDR3 loop: CATSDSNYGYTF. CDR3 nucleotide sequence: TGTGCCACCTCGGACAGCAACTATGGCTACACCTTC.

The V and J genes are TRBV2 and TRBJ1-1; 7 positions match TRBD1. V was pared by 5 bases and J by 0 bases, with 6 bases of the junction left unmatched. The length of the CDR3 is 15 residues. Germline CDR1 SNHLY, CDR2 FYNNEI. The DNA for the CDR3 is TGTGCCAGCAGTCTCACAGGGGCCATGAACACTGAAGCTTTCTTT. As protein: CASSLTGAMNTEAFF.

Only one count was recorded for this clone. The rearrangement links TRBV28 to TRBJ2-7; no definite D call. The length of the CDR3 is 13 residues. The ends were cut back, 3 bases at V and 1 base at J, with 7 bases in the middle. Germline V lookup: CDR1 MDHEN, CDR2 SYDVKM. CDR3 in amino acids: CASSFAQSYEQYF. The CDR3 nucleotides are TGTGCCAGCAGTTTTGCCCAGTCCTACGAGCAGTACTTC.

This clone was seen more than once but under ten times. The rearrangement uses TRBV7-3 and TRBJ1-2, with 9 positions matching TRBD1. The length of the CDR3 is 17 residues. CDR1 and CDR2 from the germline V gene are SGHTA and FQGTGA. Unmatched junction bases numbered 14, after V lost 5 bases and J lost 4 bases. The DNA for the CDR3 is TGTGCCAGCAGCCCAGGACCGGGACAGGGATTCGGCTATGGCTACACCTTC. Amino acid sequence: CASSPGPGQGFGYGYTF.

The chain carries TRBV18 and TRBJ2-7, with D maybe TRBD2 (6 bases). V was trimmed by 2 bases and J by 0 bases, leaving 14 bases between them. Germline assignment: CDR1 KGHSH and CDR2 LQKENI. The CDR3 consists of 16 residues. The CDR3 loop is CASSPKGREFSYEQYF. The CDR3 coding sequence is TGTGCCAGCTCACCAAAGGGTCGGGAGTTCTCCTACGAGCAGTACTTC.

J is TRBJ2-1 and V is TRBV4-3; 14 bases are shared with TRBD2. This CDR3 is 17 amino acids long. The ends lost 0 bases at V and 7 bases at J; junction bases unmatched: 5. Looked up from germline, CDR1 is LGHNA and CDR2 is YSLEER. Here the CDR3 DNA reads TGCGCCAGCAGCCAAGAAGGACTAGCGGGAGGACGGAATGAGCAGTTCTTC. Its translation: CASSQEGLAGGRNEQFF.

This chain uses TRBV28 with TRBJ1-1; D unresolved. Looked up from germline, CDR1 is MDHEN and CDR2 is SYDVKM. The CDR3 has 13 amino acids. Trimming shortened V by 2 bases and J by 2 bases, and 6 bases separated the two germline ends. The CDR3 nucleotides read TGTGCCAGCAGTTTAAGAGCCAACACTGAAGCTTTCTTT. This translates into CASSLRANTEAFF. Together with reference TRBV28 and TRBJ1-1, the CDR3 gives the full variable domain: DVKVTQSSRYLVKRTGEKVFLECVQDMDHENMFWYRQDPGLGLRLIYFSYDVKMKEKGDIPEGYSVSREKKERFSLILESASTNQTSMYLCASSLRANTEAFFGQGTRLTVV.

The J gene is TRBJ2-7, the V gene TRBV6-5; TRBD1 matches 9 bases. Germline V CDR1 and CDR2: MNHEY, SVGAGI. Germline trimming cut 2 bases from V and 6 bases from J; bases unmatched to any gene: 5. The CDR3 contains 14 residues. The CDR3 coding sequence is TGTGCCAGCAGTTACACGGGACAGGGTGGCGAGCAGTACTTC. Translating gives CASSYTGQGGEQYF.

The gene calls are TRBV7-2 and TRBJ1-2; D remains ambiguous. The germline V and J ends were trimmed by 5 bases and 5 bases, with 24 bases remaining between them. Germline V gene lookup returns CDR1 SGHTA and CDR2 FQGNSA. CDR3 length: 17 amino acids. CDR3 sequence reads: CASSPGSMEGRVYGYTF. CDR3 DNA: TGTGCCAGCAGCCCTGGGAGTATGGAGGGCCGGGTATATGGCTACACCTTC. The variable domain in full, with the rest retrieved from reference TRBV7-2 and TRBJ1-2, is GAGVSQSPSNKVTEKGKDVELRCDPISGHTALYWYRQSLGQGLEFLIYFQGNSAPDKSGLPSDRFSAERTGGSVSTLTIQRTQQEDSAVYLCASSPGSMEGRVYGYTFGSGTRLTVV.

In this sample, this clone turned up once. The J gene is TRBJ1-4, the V gene TRBV19, with TRBD1 matching over 7 bases. Trimming cost V 6 bases and J 8 bases; bases outside gene matches: 6. CDR3 length: 13 residues. Germline assignment: CDR1 LNHDA and CDR2 SQIVND (reference sequence). The CDR3 is CASSEDRREKLFF. CDR3 in DNA: TGTGCCAGTAGCGAGGACAGGAGAGAAAAACTGTTTTTT.

This rearrangement joins TRBV11-1 to TRBJ2-1; perhaps TRBD2 as D (5 bases). The CDR3 runs 14 residues. Germline CDR1 SGHAT, CDR2 FQDESV (reference sequence). With 4 bases removed from V and 1 base from J, the gap between germline ends came to 8 bases. Here the CDR3 reads CASSSGNSYNEQFF. CDR3 coding DNA: TGTGCCAGCAGCTCCGGGAATTCCTACAATGAGCAGTTCTTC.

The V and J genes are TRBV10-3 and TRBJ2-7; 11 bases agree with TRBD2. After removal of 3 bases from V and 3 bases from J, the junction contained 7 bases not matched to a gene. The germline V gene encodes CDR1 ENHRY and CDR2 SYGVKD. The CDR3 covers 16 residues. This CDR3 is CAISDPILAGGYEQYF. DNA for the CDR3: TGTGCCATCAGTGATCCTATCCTAGCGGGAGGCTACGAGCAGTACTTC.